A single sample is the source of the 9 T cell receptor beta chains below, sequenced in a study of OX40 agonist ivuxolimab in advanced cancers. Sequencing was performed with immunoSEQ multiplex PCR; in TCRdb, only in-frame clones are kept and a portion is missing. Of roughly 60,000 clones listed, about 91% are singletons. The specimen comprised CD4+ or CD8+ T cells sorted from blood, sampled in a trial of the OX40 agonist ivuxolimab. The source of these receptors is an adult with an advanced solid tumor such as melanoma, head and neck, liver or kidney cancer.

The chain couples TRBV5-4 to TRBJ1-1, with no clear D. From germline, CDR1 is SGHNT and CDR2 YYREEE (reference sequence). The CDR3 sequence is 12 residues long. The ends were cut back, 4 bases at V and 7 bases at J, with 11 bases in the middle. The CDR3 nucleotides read TGTGCCAGCAGCGGGCTCGACAATGAAGCTTTCTTT. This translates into CASSGLDNEAFF.

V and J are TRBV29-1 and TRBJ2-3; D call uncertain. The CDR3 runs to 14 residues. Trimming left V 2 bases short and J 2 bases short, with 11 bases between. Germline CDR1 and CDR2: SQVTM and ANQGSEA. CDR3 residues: CSVESGPFTDTQYF. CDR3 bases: TGCAGCGTTGAATCAGGTCCTTTCACAGATACGCAGTATTTT.

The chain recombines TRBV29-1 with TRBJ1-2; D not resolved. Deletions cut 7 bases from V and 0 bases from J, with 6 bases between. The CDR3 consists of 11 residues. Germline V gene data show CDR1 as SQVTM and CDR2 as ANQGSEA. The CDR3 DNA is TGCAGCGCGACAACTAACTATGGCTACACCTTC. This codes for CSATTNYGYTF. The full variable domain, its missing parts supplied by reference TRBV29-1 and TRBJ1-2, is SAVISQKPSRDICQRGTSLTIQCQVDSQVTMMFWYRQQPGQSLTLIATANQGSEATYESGFVIDKFPISRPNLTFSTLTVSNMSPEDSSIYLCSATTNYGYTFGSGTRLTVV.

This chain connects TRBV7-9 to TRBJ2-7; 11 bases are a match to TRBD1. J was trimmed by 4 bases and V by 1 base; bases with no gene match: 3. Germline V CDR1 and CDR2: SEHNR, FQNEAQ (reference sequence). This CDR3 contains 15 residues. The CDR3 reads CASSLGGQGVYEQYF. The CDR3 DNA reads TGTGCCAGCAGCTTAGGGGGACAGGGGGTTTACGAGCAGTACTTC.

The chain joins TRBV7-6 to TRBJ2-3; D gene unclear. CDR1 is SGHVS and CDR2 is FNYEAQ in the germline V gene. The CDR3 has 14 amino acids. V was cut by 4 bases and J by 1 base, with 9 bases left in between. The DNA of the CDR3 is TGTGCCAGCAGCTCTCAGACTGGCACAGATACGCAGTATTTT. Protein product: CASSSQTGTDTQYF.

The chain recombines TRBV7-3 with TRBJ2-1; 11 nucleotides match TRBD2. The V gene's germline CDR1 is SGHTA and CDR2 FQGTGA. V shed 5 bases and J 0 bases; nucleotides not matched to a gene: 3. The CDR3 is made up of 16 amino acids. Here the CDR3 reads CASSATSGTSYNEQFF. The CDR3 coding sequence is TGTGCCAGCAGCGCGACTAGCGGGACCTCCTACAATGAGCAGTTCTTC.

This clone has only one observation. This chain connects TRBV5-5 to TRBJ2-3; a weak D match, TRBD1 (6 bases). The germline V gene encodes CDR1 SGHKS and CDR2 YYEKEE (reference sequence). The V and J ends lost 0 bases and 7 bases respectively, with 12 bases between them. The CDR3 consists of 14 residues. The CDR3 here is CASSLAWGQHTQYF. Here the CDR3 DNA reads TGTGCCAGCAGCTTGGCCTGGGGGCAACATACGCAGTATTTT.

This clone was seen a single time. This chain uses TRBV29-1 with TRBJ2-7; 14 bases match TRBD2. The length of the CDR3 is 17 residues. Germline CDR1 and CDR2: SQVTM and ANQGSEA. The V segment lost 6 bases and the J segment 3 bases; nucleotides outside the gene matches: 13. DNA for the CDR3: TGCAGCGTCACCCCGGGACTAGCGGGAGAAGGAGGCTACGAGCAGTACTTC. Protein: CSVTPGLAGEGGYEQYF.

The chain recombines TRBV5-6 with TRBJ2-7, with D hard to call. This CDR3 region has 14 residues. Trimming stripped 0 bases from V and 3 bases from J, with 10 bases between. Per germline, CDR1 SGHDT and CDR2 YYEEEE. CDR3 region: CASSLANSFYEQYF. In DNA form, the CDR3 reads TGTGCCAGCAGCTTGGCCAACAGCTTCTACGAGCAGTACTTC.